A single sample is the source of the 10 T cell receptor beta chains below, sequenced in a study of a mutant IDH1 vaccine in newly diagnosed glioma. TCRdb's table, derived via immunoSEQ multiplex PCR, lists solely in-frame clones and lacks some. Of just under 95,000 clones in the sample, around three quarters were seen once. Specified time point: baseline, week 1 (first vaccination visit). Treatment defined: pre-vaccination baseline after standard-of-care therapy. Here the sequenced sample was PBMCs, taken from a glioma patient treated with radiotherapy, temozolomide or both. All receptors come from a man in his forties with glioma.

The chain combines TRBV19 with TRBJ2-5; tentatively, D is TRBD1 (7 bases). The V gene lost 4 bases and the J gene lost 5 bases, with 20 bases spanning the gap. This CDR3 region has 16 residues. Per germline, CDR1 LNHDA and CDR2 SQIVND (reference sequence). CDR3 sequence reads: CASSTQGGPLGETQYF. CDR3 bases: TGTGCCAGTAGTACTCAGGGGGGACCCCTCGGGGAGACCCAGTACTTC.

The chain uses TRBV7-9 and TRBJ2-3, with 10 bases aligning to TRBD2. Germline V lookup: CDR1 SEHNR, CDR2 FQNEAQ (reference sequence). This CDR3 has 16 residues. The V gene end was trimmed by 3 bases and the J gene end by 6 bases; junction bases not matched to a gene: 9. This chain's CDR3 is CASSFTSGTISDTQYF. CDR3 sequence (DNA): TGTGCCAGCAGCTTTACTAGCGGGACCATTAGCGATACGCAGTATTTT.

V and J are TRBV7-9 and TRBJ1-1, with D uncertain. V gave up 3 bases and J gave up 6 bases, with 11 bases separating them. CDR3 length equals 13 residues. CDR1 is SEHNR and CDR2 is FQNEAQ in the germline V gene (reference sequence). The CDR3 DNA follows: TGTGCCAGCAGCTTCCCCCAAGGTCCTGAAGCTTTCTTT. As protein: CASSFPQGPEAFF.

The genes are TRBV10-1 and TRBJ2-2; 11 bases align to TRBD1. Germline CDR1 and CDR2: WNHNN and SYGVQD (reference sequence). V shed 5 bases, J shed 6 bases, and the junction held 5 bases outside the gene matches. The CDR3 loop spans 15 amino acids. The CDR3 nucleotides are TGCGCCAGCAGTCCCGGGACAGGGGGGCCCGGGGAGCTGTTTTTT. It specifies CASSPGTGGPGELFF.

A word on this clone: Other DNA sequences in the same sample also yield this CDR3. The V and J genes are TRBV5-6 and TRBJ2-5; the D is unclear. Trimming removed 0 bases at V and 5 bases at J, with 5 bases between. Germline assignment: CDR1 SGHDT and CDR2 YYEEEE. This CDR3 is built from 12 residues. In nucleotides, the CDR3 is TGTGCCAGCAGCTTGGCTGGCGAGACCCAGTACTTC. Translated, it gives CASSLAGETQYF.

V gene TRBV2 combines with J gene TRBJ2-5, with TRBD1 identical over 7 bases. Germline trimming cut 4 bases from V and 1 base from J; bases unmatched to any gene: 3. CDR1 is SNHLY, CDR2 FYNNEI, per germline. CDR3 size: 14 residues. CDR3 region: CASSVGTAQETQYF. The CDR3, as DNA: TGTGCCAGCAGTGTAGGGACAGCCCAAGAGACCCAGTACTTC.

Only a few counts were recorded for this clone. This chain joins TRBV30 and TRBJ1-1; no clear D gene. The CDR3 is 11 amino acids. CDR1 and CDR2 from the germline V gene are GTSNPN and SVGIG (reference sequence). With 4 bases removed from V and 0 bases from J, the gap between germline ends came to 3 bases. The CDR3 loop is CAWTVNTEAFF. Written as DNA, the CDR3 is TGTGCCTGGACGGTGAACACTGAAGCTTTCTTT.

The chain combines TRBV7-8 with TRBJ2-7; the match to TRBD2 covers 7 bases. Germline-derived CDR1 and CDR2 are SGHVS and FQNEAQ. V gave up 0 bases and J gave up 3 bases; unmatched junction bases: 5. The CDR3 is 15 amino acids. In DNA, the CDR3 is TGTGCCAGCAGCTTAGCTTTGTGGGAGGGCTACGAGCAGTACTTC. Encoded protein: CASSLALWEGYEQYF.

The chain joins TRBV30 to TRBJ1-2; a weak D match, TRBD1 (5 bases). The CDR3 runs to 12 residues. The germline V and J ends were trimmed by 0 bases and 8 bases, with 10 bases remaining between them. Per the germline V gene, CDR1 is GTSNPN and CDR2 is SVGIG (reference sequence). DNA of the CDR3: TGTGCCTGGAGTGTACGGGGGGAGGGCTACACCTTC. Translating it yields CAWSVRGEGYTF.

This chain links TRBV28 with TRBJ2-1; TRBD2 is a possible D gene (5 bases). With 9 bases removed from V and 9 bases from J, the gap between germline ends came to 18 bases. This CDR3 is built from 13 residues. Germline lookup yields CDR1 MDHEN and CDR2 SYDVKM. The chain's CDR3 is CASFHGVWSEQFF. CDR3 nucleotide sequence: TGTGCCAGTTTTCACGGGGTTTGGAGTGAGCAGTTCTTC.